The rows below give T cell receptor beta chains drawn from one sample of a study of tumor-infiltrating lymphocytes in oesophageal squamous cell carcinoma. TCRdb used MiXCR to reprocess the PCR reads, holding one entry per CDR3 protein. The sample consists of 15,000 to 20,000 distinct CDR3 sequences, around two fifths of them appearing once. Input material: normal esophageal tissue next to the tumor. The receptors here all came from a female donor with esophageal squamous cell carcinoma. Each CDR3 is given with its conserved first and last residue. A D gene is named only where the DNA matches it firmly. Only some rows state a clone size, as once, few, many or a class for expanded clones.

clone_size,d_call,j_call,v_call,cdr3_nt,cdr3_aa
medium-sized,TRBD2,TRBJ2-3,TRBV7-3,TGTGCCAGCAGTTCGAGCGGGGTCCCCGCAGATACGCAGTATTTT,CASSSSGVPADTQYF
.,.,TRBJ1-4,TRBV7-6,TGTGCCAGCAGCTTAGATGCAACTAATGAAAAACTGTTTTTT,CASSLDATNEKLFF
few,.,TRBJ2-3,TRBV27,TGTGCCAGCAGTCCGGGACGAATGAGGTCAGGTACGCAGTATTTT,CASSPGRMRSGTQYF
.,.,TRBJ1-2,TRBV2,TGTGCCAGCAGCGGAAGGGGTGGCTACACCTTC,CASSGRGGYTF
.,TRBD1,TRBJ2-1,TRBV12-3/TRBV12-4,TGTGCCAGCAGACCGACAGGGGCCTACAATGAGCAGTTCTTC,CASRPTGAYNEQFF
.,.,TRBJ2-1,TRBV7-2,TGTGCCAGCACCTTCAGCCAGAACCTTTCACCCCTCCACTTC,CASTFSQNLSPLHF
.,.,TRBJ2-5,TRBV6-1,TGTGCCAGCTCCTTGATACAAGAGACCCAGTACTTC,CASSLIQETQYF
.,TRBD2,TRBJ2-1,TRBV6-2/TRBV6-3,TGTGCCAGCAGTGGGACTAACTCCTACAATGAGCAGTTCTTC,CASSGTNSYNEQFF
medium-sized,.,TRBJ1-2,TRBV12-3/TRBV12-4,TGTGCCAGCAGCCCTGGACAGAACAACTATGGCTACACCTTC,CASSPGQNNYGYTF
.,.,TRBJ1-2,TRBV12-3/TRBV12-4,TGTGCCAGCAGCCCCTCTCTTTATGGCTACACCTTC,CASSPSLYGYTF
.,TRBD2,TRBJ2-3,TRBV11-2,TGTGCCAGCAGCTTCACTGTGACTAGCGGGGTAATCACAGATACGCAGTATTTT,CASSFTVTSGVITDTQYF
medium-sized,.,TRBJ1-2,TRBV7-9,TGTGCCAGCAGCACCCCGGGGGGCCTATGGGGCTACACCTTC,CASSTPGGLWGYTF
medium-sized,.,TRBJ1-5,TRBV7-8,TGTGCCAGCAGCTTAGGTATCCGAGTGGTTGGGGGGCTGAGTCAGCCCCAGCATTTT,CASSLGIRVVGGLSQPQHF
many,.,TRBJ1-1,TRBV7-3,TGTGCCAGCAGCTTGGGCAGGAACACTGAAGCTTTCTTT,CASSLGRNTEAFF
many,.,TRBJ2-2,TRBV7-9,TGTGCCAGCAGCTTAACAGGGAAGGATACCGGGGAGCTGTTTTTT,CASSLTGKDTGELFF
many,TRBD2,TRBJ2-7,TRBV4-1,TGCGCCAGCAGCCAGGGACTAGCGGGAGGGACTCTTCCCTACGAGCAGTACTTC,CASSQGLAGGTLPYEQYF
once,.,TRBJ2-7,TRBV14,TGTGCCAGCAGCCCCTTAGCTCATTCCTACGAGCAGTACTTC,CASSPLAHSYEQYF
.,.,TRBJ1-1,TRBV12-3/TRBV12-4,TGTGCCAGCAGTTTGCGCCAGGGCACTGAAGCTTTCTTT,CASSLRQGTEAFF
many,.,TRBJ1-5,TRBV10-2,TGCGCCAGCAGTGAGTCTGGGGGCAATCAGCCCCAGCATTTT,CASSESGGNQPQHF
medium-sized,.,TRBJ2-5,TRBV25-1,TGTGCCAGCAGTGAATATGGAGTCGGTGAGACCCAGTACTTC,CASSEYGVGETQYF
.,.,TRBJ2-5,TRBV7-2,TGTGCCAGCAGCCTAGCCGTGAGGGCCGGTGAGACCCAGTACTTC,CASSLAVRAGETQYF
large,TRBD2,TRBJ2-1,TRBV7-3,TGTGCCAGCAGTCTCAGCGGGGGGCTAGGGAATGAGCAGTTCTTC,CASSLSGGLGNEQFF